Listed here are 18 T cell receptor beta chains from one sample, sequenced in a study of blood T cell repertoires in COVID-19. The method was immunoSEQ multiplex PCR; TCRdb's version includes in-frame clones alone and lacks a portion of them. The sample has tens of thousands of clones, 70% to 90% seen once. The sample comprised peripheral blood. The receptors shown here come from a woman of 80 years or more in a cohort sampled during active or convalescent COVID-19.

The chain has TRBV2 and TRBJ1-5; tentatively, D is TRBD1 (6 bases). The CDR3 runs 14 residues. The ends were cut back, 7 bases at V and 7 bases at J, with 17 bases in the middle. Germline V gene lookup returns CDR1 SNHLY and CDR2 FYNNEI. The CDR3 sequence: CASTEGNREQPQHF. The CDR3 bases are TGTGCCAGCACCGAAGGGAACAGGGAACAGCCCCAGCATTTT.

The chain carries TRBV29-1 and TRBJ1-5, with a possible D match to TRBD1 (6 bases). The V end lost 4 bases, the J end lost 6 bases, and 16 bases lay between the germline ends. The CDR3 totals 14 residues. CDR1 and CDR2 from the germline V gene are SQVTM and ANQGSEA. CDR3 nucleotides: TGCAGCGTTGGGGGCACAGGGAAGAGTCAGCCCCAGCATTTT. This codes for CSVGGTGKSQPQHF.

The chain uses TRBV9 and TRBJ2-1, with D possibly TRBD2 on 5 matching bases. V lost 3 bases to trimming and J lost 8 bases, with 9 bases between them. Germline CDR1 is SGDLS and CDR2 is YYNGEE. There are 12 residues in the CDR3. CDR3: CASSAGGHEQFF. The CDR3 nucleotides are TGTGCCAGCAGCGCCGGCGGGCATGAGCAGTTCTTC.

The chain joins TRBV10-3 to TRBJ2-1, with 9 bases that match TRBD2. Germline-derived CDR1 and CDR2 are ENHRY and SYGVKD. The ends lost 7 bases at V and 8 bases at J; junction bases unmatched: 9. The CDR3 length is 14 residues. The CDR3 loop reads CAIKWREGFDEQFF. In DNA, the CDR3 is TGTGCCATCAAATGGCGGGAGGGTTTCGATGAGCAGTTCTTC.

This chain joins TRBV19 and TRBJ1-1; D is perhaps TRBD1 (6 bases). The CDR3 extends over 13 amino acids. Trimming stripped 3 bases from V and 1 base from J, with 6 bases between. CDR1 and CDR2 (germline): LNHDA, SQIVND (reference sequence). The CDR3 DNA sequence: TGTGCCAGTAGTATGGGGGCGAACACTGAAGCTTTCTTT. The encoded protein is CASSMGANTEAFF.

The chain links TRBV27 to TRBJ1-5; D remains ambiguous. Germline V lookup: CDR1 MNHEY, CDR2 SMNVEV (reference sequence). Trimming left V 6 bases short and J 1 base short, with 7 bases between. The CDR3 contains 13 residues. CDR3 sequence: CASSSGSNQPQHF. In DNA, the CDR3 is TGTGCCAGCAGCTCGGGAAGCAATCAGCCCCAGCATTTT.

This chain connects TRBV3-1 (or the pseudogene TRBV3-2) to TRBJ2-5, with 7 bases lining up with TRBD2. The CDR3 sequence is 13 residues long. The V segment lost 2 bases and the J segment 3 bases; nucleotides outside the gene matches: 0. The V gene's germline CDR1 is LGHDT and CDR2 YNNKEL (reference sequence). This CDR3 is CASSQLAEETQYF. The CDR3 DNA sequence: TGTGCCAGCAGCCAACTAGCGGAAGAGACCCAGTACTTC.

The chain uses TRBV28 and TRBJ2-7, with 11 bases fitting TRBD1. V shed 2 bases and J 3 bases; nucleotides not matched to a gene: 18. Germline lookup yields CDR1 MDHEN and CDR2 SYDVKM. The CDR3 spans 20 residues. CDR3 in amino acids: CASSLRRGGQGAHTGYEQYV. DNA of the CDR3: TGTGCCAGCAGTTTAAGGAGGGGTGGACAGGGGGCCCATACAGGCTACGAGCAGTACGTC.

The rearrangement links TRBV15 to TRBJ2-7, with 7 bases that match TRBD2. Germline trimming cut 5 bases from V and 6 bases from J; bases unmatched to any gene: 7. The CDR3 sequence is 13 residues long. The germline CDR1 and CDR2 sequences are LNHNV and YYDKDF (reference sequence). CDR3 region: CATSRRPGGEQYV. The CDR3 DNA reads TGTGCCACCAGCCGCAGGCCGGGAGGCGAGCAGTACGTC.

V is TRBV28 and J is TRBJ1-5; TRBD1 is a possible D gene (5 bases). Trimming took off 7 bases at V and 0 bases at J, with 10 bases between the two ends. The CDR3 consists of 14 residues. Germline CDR1 and CDR2: MDHEN and SYDVKM. CDR3: CASTQGFSNQPQHF. The CDR3 coding sequence is TGTGCCAGCACCCAGGGATTTAGCAATCAGCCCCAGCATTTT.

V is TRBV5-1 and J is TRBJ2-1; 14 bases match TRBD2. The CDR3 is 14 amino acids. Germline CDR1 SGHRS, CDR2 YFSETQ. V trimming: 4 bases; J trimming: 8 bases; junction bases outside the gene matches: 2. The CDR3 DNA follows: TGCGCCAGCAGCGGACTAGCGGGAGGCGATGAGCAGTTCTTC. Its protein product is CASSGLAGGDEQFF.

This clone was detected only once. The rearrangement joins TRBV10-2 to TRBJ2-7; 10 nucleotides match TRBD1. Germline-derived CDR1 and CDR2 are WSHSY and SAAADI. V was pared by 3 bases and J by 6 bases, with 5 bases of the junction left unmatched. This CDR3 region has 14 residues. The CDR3 DNA reads TGCGCCAGCAGTGACCCCCGGACAGGGGGCGAGCAGTACGTC. Translating it yields CASSDPRTGGEQYV.

The chain is built from TRBV5-1 and TRBJ1-4, with TRBD1 matching 7 bases. CDR3 length: 14 amino acids. The J segment lost 8 bases and the V segment lost 1 base, leaving 5 bases of the junction unmatched. Germline V gene sequence: CDR1 SGHRS, CDR2 YFSETQ. DNA for the CDR3: TGCGCCAGCAGCTTGACAGGGGTCAACGAAAAACTGTTTTTT. This gives the protein CASSLTGVNEKLFF.

The V call is TRBV21-1, the J call TRBJ2-2; TRBD2 was called by the table and not checked on the DNA. TRBV21-1 is recorded as a pseudogene. The CDR3 is made up of 14 amino acids. CDR3 amino acids: CATRTTLNTGELFF. CDR3 nucleotides: TGTGCCACCCGGACTACCCTAAACACCGGGGAGCTGTTTTTT.

The gene calls are TRBV30 and TRBJ1-4; TRBD1 matches 8 bases. CDR3 length equals 15 residues. Germline CDR1 is GTSNPN and CDR2 is SVGIG (reference sequence). V was pared by 0 bases and J by 8 bases, with 8 bases of the junction left unmatched. CDR3 sequence (DNA): TGTGCCTGGAGTGTAGCCGGGACAGGTGGCGAAAAACTGTTTTTT. Translating it yields CAWSVAGTGGEKLFF.

This sequence joins TRBV7-9 and TRBJ2-1; 10 positions agree with TRBD2. Germline CDR1 and CDR2: SEHNR and FQNEAQ (reference sequence). The ends lost 7 bases at V and 5 bases at J; junction bases unmatched: 11. The CDR3 loop spans 16 amino acids. This CDR3 reads CASTRPGLATNNEQFF. In nucleotides, the CDR3 is TGTGCCAGCACGCGCCCGGGACTAGCGACTAACAATGAGCAGTTCTTC.

V usage is TRBV27 and J usage is TRBJ2-1; a possible D gene is TRBD2 (6 bases). The CDR3 runs to 15 residues. Germline lookup yields CDR1 MNHEY and CDR2 SMNVEV (reference sequence). Trimming pared 2 bases from V and 3 bases from J, leaving 11 bases between. CDR3 nucleotide sequence: TGTGCCAGCAGTTTAGGCCTAGCGAGCTACAATGAGCAGTTCTTC. It is translated as CASSLGLASYNEQFF.

This chain links TRBV11-1 with TRBJ2-3; perhaps TRBD2 as D (5 bases). Germline V CDR1 and CDR2: SGHAT, FQDESV (reference sequence). CDR3 length: 16 residues. The V end was cut by 2 bases, the J end by 4 bases, with 16 bases between. CDR3 in amino acids: CASSLRPSLSADTQYF. In nucleotides, the CDR3 is TGTGCCAGCAGCTTACGTCCTAGCCTGTCGGCAGATACGCAGTATTTT.